The 22 T cell receptor beta chains below were found in one sample sequenced in a study of shared clonotypes between healthy human individuals. TCRdb keeps only in-frame clones here, not all; method: immunoSEQ multiplex PCR. Here the sample spans about 2.4 million clones, under 95% being singletons. What was sequenced was naive CD4+ T cells from PBMCs. The subset is: CD45RA+ positively selected. All receptors derive from a man between 18 and 35 years old in good health. Some clones in this sample may be carry-over from other donors' samples.

For this clone: The same CDR3 can be traced to other DNA sequences in this sample. The J gene is TRBJ2-7, the V gene TRBV25-1; D not resolved. The V end was cut by 4 bases, the J end by 4 bases, with 5 bases between. This CDR3 contains 11 residues. Germline CDR1 is MGHDK and CDR2 is SYGVNS. CDR3 DNA: TGTGCCAGCAGTGCCCTATACGAGCAGTACTTC. This codes for CASSALYEQYF.

On this clone: The same CDR3 arises from other DNA sequences in this sample as well. The CDR3 is CASRRTSGGSYNEQFF. The CDR3 region has the DNA TGCGCCAGCAGACGGACTAGCGGAGGCTCCTACAATGAGCAGTTCTTC. This chain uses TRBV5-1 with TRBJ2-1, with 10 bases aligning to TRBD2. There are 16 residues in the CDR3. Germline CDR1 and CDR2: SGHRS and YFSETQ. V was clipped by 5 bases and J by 0 bases; unmatched bases: 5.

As to this clone: Within the sample, other DNA sequences also encode this same CDR3. The chain joins TRBV5-1 to TRBJ2-1; possible D gene TRBD2, 5 bases. Trimming stripped 1 base from V and 0 bases from J, with 11 bases between. The CDR3 runs to 16 residues. CDR1 SGHRS and CDR2 YFSETQ come from the germline V gene. CDR3 residues: CASSLIIGSSYNEQFF. The DNA for the CDR3 is TGCGCCAGCAGCTTGATTATTGGGAGCTCCTACAATGAGCAGTTCTTC.

The chain employs TRBV6-1 and TRBJ2-3; D possibly uses TRBD1 or TRBD2 (5 bases each). CDR1 and CDR2 from the germline V gene are MNHNS and SASEGT. This CDR3 spans 14 amino acids. The V gene lost 0 bases and the J gene lost 5 bases, with 9 bases spanning the gap. This chain's CDR3 is CASSEAAGRDTQYF. The DNA for the CDR3 is TGTGCCAGCAGTGAAGCGGCAGGGAGAGATACGCAGTATTTT.

The chain carries TRBV28 and TRBJ2-1, with TRBD2 matching 12 bases. The CDR3 is 15 amino acids. V shed 8 bases, J shed 5 bases, and the junction held 7 bases outside the gene matches. The V gene's germline CDR1 is MDHEN and CDR2 SYDVKM. The CDR3 protein is CASVLAGGFHNEQFF. In nucleotides, the CDR3 is TGTGCCAGCGTTCTAGCGGGAGGGTTCCACAATGAGCAGTTCTTC.

The chain has TRBV28 and TRBJ2-5; 8 bases are a match to TRBD2. TRBJ2-7 explains the end of the DNA better; the J call may be wrong. The germline gives CDR1 MDHEN, CDR2 SYDVKM. The CDR3 runs to 15 residues. CDR3 nucleotides: TGTGCCAGCAAAGCGCCGGGACTAGGCACCTACGAGCAGTACTTC. This encodes CASKAPGLGTYEQYF.

DNA of the CDR3: TGTGCCAGCAGCTACGGACTAGCGCGGAACACCGGGGAGCTGTTTTTT. Encoded protein: CASSYGLARNTGELFF. The rearrangement uses TRBV7-8 and TRBJ2-2; the match to TRBD2 covers 9 bases. CDR1 is SGHVS, CDR2 FQNEAQ, per germline. V was pared by 4 bases and J by 1 base, with 4 bases of the junction left unmatched. The CDR3 totals 16 residues.

The chain has TRBV28 and TRBJ1-2; the D is unclear. The CDR3 contains 13 residues. In germline, CDR1 is MDHEN, CDR2 SYDVKM. The V end was cut by 6 bases, the J end by 1 base, with 9 bases between. Written as DNA, the CDR3 is TGTGCCAGCAGGTCCCCCGTTAACTATGGCTACACCTTC. Its protein is CASRSPVNYGYTF.

V is TRBV11-2 and J is TRBJ2-7; TRBD2 matches 11 bases. The CDR3 is 15 amino acids. J gave up 6 bases and V 2 bases, and 6 bases lay outside the gene matches. Per germline, CDR1 SGHAT and CDR2 FQNNGV. The CDR3 DNA reads as TGTGCCAGCAGCTTAATTGTACTAGCGGGAGTCGAGCAGTACTTC. This gives the protein CASSLIVLAGVEQYF.

This chain links TRBV5-1 with TRBJ2-2; 8 bases are shared with TRBD1. CDR3 length equals 15 residues. Germline V CDR1 and CDR2: SGHRS, YFSETQ. After removal of 7 bases from V and 4 bases from J, the junction contained 9 bases not matched to a gene. The CDR3 nucleotides are TGCGCCAGCGGCAAGGACAGGGCGGGCACCGGGGAGCTGTTTTTT. It translates to CASGKDRAGTGELFF.

V and J are TRBV4-1 and TRBJ2-1, with TRBD2 matching 9 bases. The CDR3 runs 20 residues. Germline V gene lookup returns CDR1 MGHRA and CDR2 YSYEKL. V was pared by 4 bases and J by 2 bases, with 18 bases of the junction left unmatched. CDR3 in DNA: TGCGCCAGCAGCCTCGGGTCGAGAGCGGGCGGGAGGGCTACCTACAATGAGCAGTTCTTC. Its translation: CASSLGSRAGGRATYNEQFF.

The V and J genes are TRBV6-4 and TRBJ2-6, with D maybe TRBD1 (5 bases). Germline assignment: CDR1 MRHNA and CDR2 SNTAGT. The CDR3 sequence is 15 residues long. V dropped 6 bases and J dropped 0 bases, with 9 bases sitting between them. The CDR3 is CASSRQNSGANVLTF. In nucleotides, the CDR3 is TGTGCCAGCAGCCGACAGAACTCTGGGGCCAACGTCCTGACTTTC.

V is TRBV27 and J is TRBJ1-2; D might be TRBD1 (5 bases). Trimming shortened V by 6 bases and J by 2 bases, and 19 bases separated the two germline ends. CDR1 MNHEY and CDR2 SMNVEV come from the germline V gene (reference sequence). The CDR3 sequence is 16 residues long. CDR3 sequence (DNA): TGTGCCAGCAGACCCGATCCGGGACGCCTAAACTATGGCTACACCTTC. It codes for CASRPDPGRLNYGYTF.

This chain links TRBV5-4 with TRBJ1-1; 7 positions agree with TRBD1. V lost 1 base, J lost 10 bases, and 7 bases stayed unmatched. Germline-derived CDR1 and CDR2 are SGHNT and YYREEE (reference sequence). The CDR3 runs to 13 residues. The CDR3 sequence: CASSLLQGRSAFF. The CDR3 region has the DNA TGTGCCAGCAGCTTGTTACAGGGGCGCTCAGCTTTCTTT.

This chain uses TRBV6-4 with TRBJ1-1, with D possibly TRBD1 on 6 matching bases. V was cut by 6 bases and J by 1 base, with 9 bases left in between. This CDR3 has 13 amino acids. Germline V gene sequence: CDR1 MRHNA, CDR2 SNTAGT. CDR3 sequence (DNA): TGTGCCAGCAGGCAACAGGGGAACACTGAAGCTTTCTTT. This sequence encodes CASRQQGNTEAFF.

The chain combines TRBV2 with TRBJ1-2; D might be TRBD1 (5 bases). The CDR3 is 13 amino acids. Trimming removed 4 bases from V and 6 bases from J, with 12 bases in between. The germline V gene has CDR1 SNHLY and CDR2 FYNNEI. The CDR3 here is CASSGDGSHGYTF. DNA for the CDR3: TGTGCCAGCAGTGGGGACGGGTCTCATGGCTACACCTTC.

The chain recombines TRBV7-8 with TRBJ2-1; TRBD2 aligns across 7 bases. V shed 5 bases and J 5 bases; nucleotides not matched to a gene: 9. The CDR3 has 15 residues. Germline CDR1 and CDR2: SGHVS and FQNEAQ. The CDR3 bases are TGTGCCAGCAGCCGCCGGGGAGGGGTTGACAATGAGCAGTTCTTC. This gives the protein CASSRRGGVDNEQFF.

About this clone: Other DNA variants within this sample encode the same CDR3. The chain employs TRBV9 and TRBJ2-7; D is perhaps TRBD2 (5 bases). The CDR3 is made up of 14 amino acids. CDR1 and CDR2 (germline): SGDLS, YYNGEE. Trimming shortened V by 0 bases and J by 2 bases, and 9 bases separated the two germline ends. The CDR3 spells CASSVAAATYEQYF. The CDR3 DNA follows: TGTGCCAGCAGCGTAGCAGCGGCGACCTACGAGCAGTACTTC.

This clone was observed a handful of times. Other DNA sequences of this sample code for an identical CDR3. The chain links TRBV4-1 to TRBJ1-4; D is ambiguous. CDR1 and CDR2 from the germline V gene are MGHRA and YSYEKL. The CDR3 has 13 residues. V was trimmed by 1 base and J by 8 bases, leaving 8 bases between them. The CDR3 region is CASSQVIGEKLFF. For the CDR3, the DNA is TGCGCCAGCAGCCAAGTCATAGGAGAAAAACTGTTTTTT.

This chain uses TRBV5-6 with TRBJ2-5, with no clear D. From germline, CDR1 is SGHDT and CDR2 YYEEEE. The CDR3 loop spans 13 amino acids. V was shortened by 4 bases and J by 4 bases, with 11 bases between the two germline ends. The CDR3 coding sequence is TGTGCCAGCAGCAAGAGCCAAAGAGAGACCCAGTACTTC. Its protein product is CASSKSQRETQYF.

The J gene is TRBJ1-1, the V gene TRBV7-2; TRBD1 matches 10 bases. The CDR3 is made up of 14 amino acids. Per the germline V gene, CDR1 is SGHTA and CDR2 is FQGNSA. V lost 4 bases, J lost 4 bases, and 3 bases stayed unmatched. The CDR3 protein is CASSWTGGGTEAFF. For the CDR3, the DNA is TGTGCCAGCAGCTGGACAGGGGGAGGCACTGAAGCTTTCTTT.

This clone was found once. The V call is TRBV10-2, the J call TRBJ2-7; 8 nucleotides match TRBD2. Germline CDR1 reads WSHSY; CDR2 reads SAAADI. The CDR3 is 14 residues long. With 2 bases clipped from V and 5 bases from J, the junction kept 5 bases outside the gene matches. Written as DNA, the CDR3 is TGCGCCAGCAGTGAGATTGCGGGAGGTAACGAGCAGTACTTC. Residues: CASSEIAGGNEQYF.